This paragraph covers one T cell receptor (beta chain) sequence. There are a few counts of this clonotype. The target of this receptor is not known. Base quality data are lacking; no much larger clone is found one base away. Every donor in the study was a healthy Caucasian. Three pairs of female monozygotic twins, all aged about 18 to 29 years, made up the twin cohort. RNA for TCR libraries was isolated from peripheral blood mononuclear cells. The library was produced with 5' RACE. The sample was run on an Illumina HiSeq 2000. A universal primer binding site was introduced by template switching, and a unique molecular identifier was present in the final cDNA, enabling accurate counting of TCR cDNA molecules. First-strand cDNA for TCR alpha and beta chains was synthesized from specific primers in the conserved constant-segment region. To control for contamination, every cDNA library was double barcoded, receiving both a SMART-Mk sample barcode and Illumina barcodes. TruSeq adapter sequences and Illumina sample barcodes were added in two successive PCR steps. Sequencing of the TCR alpha and beta cDNA libraries was done on the Illumina HiSeq platform using custom primers. Under the source paper's analysis protocol: MiGEC processed the raw reads to extract unique molecular identifiers, while MiXCR was used to determine the CDR3 positions. Recombination models were inferred per individual with the repgenHMM and IGoR tools using an EM algorithm. The tcR package in R was used for shared clonotype analysis, with sharing normalized by the product of cloneset sizes. Out-of-frame nonproductive sequences were analyzed to study raw recombination free of thymic and clonal selection effects. The public reads were run again by TCRdb, first through fastp at Q25 and then through MiXCR, and only productive beta chains were kept. Merged by CDR3 protein, the rows form single entries marked with the most common genes and DNA. The V and J calls come from TCRdb's annotation, not from the publication. The sample yields 690,000 or so distinct CDR3 sequences; about 9.4% were counted once. The leading ten clones occupy roughly 0.9% of the sample.

V sheds 2 bases and J sheds 6 bases, leaving 15 bases between their ends. The CDR3 spans 15 residues, from the cysteine through the phenylalanine. The entry retains the CDR3 DNA only, 45 bases that are in frame from base 1. CDR1 and CDR2 are read off the germline V gene (reference sequence) as PRHDT and FYEKMQ. This sample was taken from a study of identical twins (dated by TCRdb to the mid-2010s). At the level of the whole study: The study deep-sequenced TCR alpha and beta repertoires from monozygotic twins, unrelated adults of various ages and cord blood to test whether fetal clonotypes persist. To rule out contamination, replicate twin experiments were performed at different times with different library preparation protocols. Points the paper makes about the study in general: Excess twin sharing in beta out-of-frame sequences was weaker because fewer shared sequences lowered the signal-to-noise ratio. Invariant T cells such as MAIT and iNKT could partly confound zero-insertion analyses, although diverse VJ usage argued against such confounding for most clonotypes. Compared with coincidental sharing between unrelated individuals, out-of-frame TCR alpha sequences shared between twins had an excess of sequences with low generation probability. Fewer insertions were carried by abundant cord blood beta clonotypes; a weaker similar trend was observed in young adult naive repertoires, while no such trend was observed in memory repertoires. Out-of-frame TCR alpha sharing in monozygotic twins was systematically underestimated by recombination models, whereas sharing between unrelated individuals was in agreement with the recombination models. Because the same donors could not be followed over many years, the conclusions relied on cross-sectional statistical analysis.

The same sample was also used in a study of yellow fever vaccine responses in identical twins. As described in the second report: The T cell response to vaccination in identical twins was reported by the authors to appear partly convergent and partly personalized. The study precisely tracked vaccine-responding T cell clones in identical twins.

This TCR was sampled from a woman aged 18-29 years in good health. The sample taken for sequencing was PBMCs. The rearrangement combines TRBV13 with TRBJ2-3; the D gene is possibly TRBD1, with 6 bases matching. The DNA is TGTGCCAGCAGCTTACGAGGGGGAATGGCGGATACGCAGTATTTT. Protein translation: CASSLRGGMADTQYF. Extended through the reference TRBV13 and TRBJ2-3 proteins, this CDR3 yields the full variable domain: AAGVIQSPRHLIKEKRETATLKCYPIPRHDTVYWYQQGPGQDPQFLISFYEKMQSDKGSIPDRFSAQQFSDYHSELNMSSLELGDSALYFCASSLRGGMADTQYFGPGTRLTVL.